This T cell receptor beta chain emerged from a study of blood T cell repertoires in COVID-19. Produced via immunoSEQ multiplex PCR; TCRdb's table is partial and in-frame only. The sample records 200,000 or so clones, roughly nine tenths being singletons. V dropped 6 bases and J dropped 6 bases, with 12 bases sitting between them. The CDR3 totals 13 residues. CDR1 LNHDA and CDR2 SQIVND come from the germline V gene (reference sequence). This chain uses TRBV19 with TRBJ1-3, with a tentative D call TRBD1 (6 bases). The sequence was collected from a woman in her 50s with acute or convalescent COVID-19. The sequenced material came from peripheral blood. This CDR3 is CASSQGIVNTIYF. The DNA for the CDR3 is TGTGCCAGTAGCCAGGGGATAGTAAACACCATATATTTT. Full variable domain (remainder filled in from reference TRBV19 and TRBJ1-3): DGGITQSPKYLFRKEGQNVTLSCEQNLNHDAMYWYRQDPGQGLRLIYYSQIVNDFQKGDIAEGYSVSREKKESFPLTVTSAQKNPTAFYLCASSQGIVNTIYFGEGSWLTVV.